Sequencing of this T cell receptor beta chain was carried out in a study of T-cell reconstitution after alpha-beta-depleted transplantation in children. This clonotype has a count of ten or more. What it binds is unknown. A library of TCRbeta sequences, prepared with unique molecular identifiers, was generated. MiXCR was run by TCRdb on the PCR reads, yielding one entry per CDR3 protein. The repertoire consists of 200,000 or so distinct CDR3 sequences, with about 7% occurring once and the leading ten covering just over 5.5%. V lost 6 bases and J 5 bases, leaving 17 bases between the germline ends. The CDR3 loop spans 14 amino acids. General observations from the study: Counts and diversity of T cells one year after transplant came mostly from newly produced T cells.

The receptor's source is a boy between 2 and 10 years old with acute lymphoblastic leukemia, due to receive a stem cell transplant. Here the sequenced sample was PBMCs, taken before TCRalphabeta/CD19-depleted stem cell transplant. The chain recombines TRBV12-3 or TRBV12-4 with TRBJ2-7, with D perhaps assigned TRBD1 or TRBD2 (6 bases each). The CDR3 protein is CASRSGGGGHEQYF. For the CDR3, the DNA is TGTGCCAGCAGAAGTGGAGGGGGAGGCCACGAGCAGTACTTC.